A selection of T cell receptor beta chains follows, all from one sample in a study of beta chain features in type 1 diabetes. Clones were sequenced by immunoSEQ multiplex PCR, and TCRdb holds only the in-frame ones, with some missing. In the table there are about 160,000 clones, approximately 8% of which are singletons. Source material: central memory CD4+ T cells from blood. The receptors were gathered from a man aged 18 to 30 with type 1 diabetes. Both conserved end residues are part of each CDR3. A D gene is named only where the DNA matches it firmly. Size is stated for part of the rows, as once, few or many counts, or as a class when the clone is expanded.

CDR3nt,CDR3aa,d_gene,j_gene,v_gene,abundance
TGTGCCAGTCACCCGGGGACTAGCGGGGCGGAGCAGTTCTTC,CASHPGTSGAEQFF,TRBD2,TRBJ2-1,TRBV7-2,many
TGTGCCAGCAGCGCCACTTACTACACCGGGGAGCTGTTTTTT,CASSATYYTGELFF,-,TRBJ2-2,TRBV9,many
TGTGCCAGCAGCTTAGGGCAGTATAATTCACCCCTCCACTTT,CASSLGQYNSPLHF,-,TRBJ1-6,TRBV13,many
TGTGCCAGCAGCCAGACACCGGGACAGGGATTACATACGCAGTATTTT,CASSQTPGQGLHTQYF,TRBD1,TRBJ2-3,TRBV4-2,few
TGTGCCAGCAGCCAAGATCCAGCGGGGGGCTCTTCAGGTACGCAGTATTTT,CASSQDPAGGSSGTQYF,TRBD2,TRBJ2-3,TRBV4-2,few
TGTGCCAGCAGCCTCGTGAGGGGAGGCGAGCAGTACTTC,CASSLVRGGEQYF,-,TRBJ2-7,TRBV7-9,-
TGTGCCAGCAGCTTAGTGGTGGGAGGCGCCTACGAGCAGTACTTC,CASSLVVGGAYEQYF,-,TRBJ2-7,TRBV7-9,-
TGTGCCAGCAGCTTAGCGGGACTAGCGGGAGATACGCAGTATTTT,CASSLAGLAGDTQYF,TRBD2,TRBJ2-3,TRBV7-2,-
TGTGCCTGGATTTCGTGGACGGCGCAACGGGAAGAAGGCTACACCTTC,CAWISWTAQREEGYTF,-,TRBJ1-2,TRBV30,-
TGTGCCAGCAGCTCGACAACAGATACGCAGTATTTT,CASSSTTDTQYF,-,TRBJ2-3,TRBV7-9,many
TGTGCCACCAGCAGAGTATGGGGACAGGGGGCGCACACTGAAGCTTTCTTT,CATSRVWGQGAHTEAFF,TRBD1,TRBJ1-1,TRBV15,few
TGTGCCAGCAGCCCCCAGCCGGGGAACACTGAAGCTTTCTTT,CASSPQPGNTEAFF,-,TRBJ1-1,TRBV7-2,-
TGTGCCAGCAGCCAGCAGGGGTTCGGAACTGAAGCTTTCTTT,CASSQQGFGTEAFF,-,TRBJ1-1,TRBV7-9,few
TGTGCCAGCAGTCCGGGACTAGCCCGAGAGCAGTTCTTC,CASSPGLAREQFF,TRBD2,TRBJ2-1,TRBV6-6,-